This TCR beta chain stems from a study of graft-versus-host responses after intestinal transplantation (dated by TCRdb to the early 2020s). About the full investigation: The transplants that recipients received were multivisceral, liver-intestinal, or isolated intestinal. All recipients received anti-thymocyte globulin induction followed by maintenance tacrolimus and steroids for around three years. Bulk TCR-beta CDR3 sequencing was used to track graft-versus-host and host-versus-graft alloreactive T cell clones in the graft, circulation and bone marrow after intestinal transplantation. To identify alloreactive clones, pre-transplant mixed lymphocyte reaction products were sequenced and compared with unstimulated pre-transplant donor and recipient T cells. Of the roughly 26 intestinal transplant recipients enrolled in the cohort, one of whom was a retransplant, a few patients without pretransplant specimens were excluded. Donor T cell macrochimerism was defined as a peak of at least 4% donor T cells among recipient peripheral blood mononuclear cells. Rather than being sequenced by the commercial service, samples from three later patients were sequenced in-house on an Illumina MiSeq and processed with MiXCR.

What the work shows at the level of the full study, not this receptor alone: GvH clones were detected in recipient bone marrow, and some appeared earlier in ileal mucosa or blood, consistent with an intestinal mucosal origin. The conclusions were limited by the relatively low number and heterogeneity of the intestinal transplant patients. Patients with donor T cell macrochimerism had high GvH to HvG T cell clonal ratios in their allografts. Early after transplant, peak levels of circulating GvH clones were associated with declines in HvG clones.

Library method: the immunoSEQ multiplex PCR assay. In most patients, genomic DNA was isolated using the Qiagen DNeasy Blood and Tissue Kit and sent frozen to Adaptive Biotechnologies for TCR sequencing. For most patients, genomic DNA was subjected to high-throughput TCR-beta CDR3 sequencing by Adaptive Biotechnologies. Per the source publication's procedure: Adaptive's ImmunoSEQ software was the source of the TCR sequencing data for about 20 patients, while a few other patients were processed with MiXCR and VDJtools. To correct CD4 versus CD8 sorting errors, any sequence found in both subsets at a frequency ratio below 5:1 was removed. CDR3 nucleotide sequences shared by donor and recipient were removed because the origin of these sequences could not be assigned. To count as alloreactive, a clone needed at least 2-fold expansion over unstimulated cells and a minimum CFSE-low frequency of 0.002% (template counts) or 0.001% (read counts). A clone was considered mappable if detected in the sequenced pre-transplant spleen, lymph node, or MLR CFSE-low populations of the donor or recipient. Cumulative frequency of alloreactive clones was calculated as a percentage of all sequences weighted by copy number. In TCRdb, the immuneACCESS table is reduced to in-frame sequences with V and J assigned. These tables do not hold every clone; where another copy was compared, an unresolved V gene accounts for under half, and the others remain unexplained. The V and J calls and clone size were taken over from that table, and D and trimming were inferred from the DNA. The sample records 70,000 to 95,000 clones, 85% to 95% of which are singletons. The ten largest clones represent 1.1% of the sample.

The germline V gene encodes CDR1 MNHEY and CDR2 SMNVEV (reference sequence). Here V drops 4 bases and J drops 3 bases, and the junction holds 9 bases not matched to any gene. From the cysteine up to the phenylalanine, the CDR3 has a length of 15 residues. The sequence is cut down to CDR3 DNA, 45 bases in frame from base 1. The time point label for this specimen denotes: cells obtained before transplantation from donor or recipient. CD3+CD4+ and CD3+CD8+ populations were FACS-sorted from unstimulated pre-transplant donor and recipient cells taken from spleen or lymph nodes. This clone was counted once. Its antigen specificity is not known. Base qualities are not at hand, and no much larger clone is one base apart.

This clonotype was obtained from a human donor who was the organ donor for an intestinal transplant. The sequenced sample was unstimulated CD8+ T cells sorted from spleen or lymph node cells, obtained before transplant. The sequence joins TRBV27 to TRBJ2-7, and 7 bases in between align with TRBD2. The nucleotide sequence is TGTGCCAGCAGTTACACTAGCGCGGCAAACTACGAGCAGTACTTC. Translated, this is CASSYTSAANYEQYF.